Listed below are T cell receptor beta chains from one sample, sequenced in a study of naive and memory T cell subsets. TCRdb re-analysed the UMI-ligation and nested PCR reads in MiXCR, keeping a single row per CDR3 protein. The data contain more than 120,000 distinct CDR3 sequences, approximately 20% of them singletons. Source material: naive CD8+ T cells from blood. These receptors came from a human donor in good health. Both conserved end residues are part of each CDR3. The D gene is left open where the match is weak. A row's size may be missing; if present it is once, few, many or a size class.

CDR3	DNA	size	V	J	D
CSVAMGLDGGEQFF	TGCAGCGTTGCCATGGGTCTGGATGGTGGTGAGCAGTTCTTC	few	TRBV29-1	TRBJ2-1	NA
CASSHPGGAYEQYF	TGCGCCAGCAGCCATCCGGGCGGAGCCTACGAGCAGTACTTC	NA	TRBV4-1	TRBJ2-7	NA
CASSIHEIRDSEQYF	TGTGCCAGCAGCATACATGAGATCCGGGATTCCGAGCAGTACTTC	NA	TRBV7-9	TRBJ2-7	NA
CSARVPDSPLEQYF	TGCAGTGCTAGAGTGCCGGACTCCCCGCTTGAGCAGTACTTC	few	TRBV20-1	TRBJ2-7	NA
CASSFPQGPIGYTF	TGTGCCAGCAGCTTCCCCCAGGGGCCGATTGGCTACACCTTC	NA	TRBV7-9	TRBJ1-2	NA
CASDRVVSYNEQFF	TGTGCTTCTGACCGGGTCGTCTCCTACAATGAGCAGTTCTTC	NA	TRBV30	TRBJ2-1	NA
CSAEEFDNEQFF	TGCAGTGCCGAAGAGTTCGACAATGAGCAGTTCTTC	NA	TRBV20-1	TRBJ2-1	NA
CASGKSLSVEAFF	TGTGCCAGCGGCAAAAGCCTGTCAGTTGAAGCTTTCTTT	NA	TRBV6-2/TRBV6-3	TRBJ1-1	NA
CASSYLESDRPQHF	TGTGCCAGCAGTTACCTCGAGAGCGATCGGCCCCAGCATTTT	NA	TRBV6-2/TRBV6-3	TRBJ1-5	NA
CASRQGLSYEQYF	TGTGCCAGCAGACAGGGGCTTTCCTACGAGCAGTACTTC	NA	TRBV6-5	TRBJ2-7	TRBD1
CASSQLGGLGLNTEAFF	TGTGCCAGCAGCCAACTTGGGGGGCTGGGGTTGAACACTGAAGCTTTCTTT	NA	TRBV16	TRBJ1-1	NA
CASTNQGETQYF	TGTGCCAGCACCAACCAGGGGGAGACCCAGTACTTC	NA	TRBV6-5	TRBJ2-5	NA
CASSLYASGAQETQYF	TGTGCCAGCAGTTTATATGCTAGCGGAGCACAAGAGACCCAGTACTTC	few	TRBV28	TRBJ2-5	TRBD2
CASIRLAESTDTQYF	TGTGCCAGCATCCGACTAGCGGAGAGCACAGATACGCAGTATTTT	NA	TRBV28	TRBJ2-3	TRBD2
CSARMTGGPLEQFF	TGCAGTGCTAGGATGACGGGAGGGCCGCTTGAGCAGTTCTTC	few	TRBV20-1	TRBJ2-1	TRBD2
CSVEFGRENEAFF	TGCAGCGTTGAATTCGGCAGGGAAAATGAAGCTTTCTTT	NA	TRBV29-1	TRBJ1-1	NA
CASSLVGGQGKLFF	TGTGCCAGCAGCTTAGTGGGGGGCCAGGGGAAACTGTTTTTT	few	TRBV11-2	TRBJ1-4	NA
CSARIAKNIQYF	TGCAGTGCTCGAATAGCCAAAAACATTCAGTACTTC	NA	TRBV20-1	TRBJ2-4	NA
CASSTGLSNEKLFF	TGTGCCAGCAGTACCGGGCTCTCTAATGAAAAACTGTTTTTT	NA	TRBV12-3/TRBV12-4	TRBJ1-4	NA
CSARDQTSLDEQYF	TGCAGTGCTAGAGATCAAACTAGTCTGGACGAGCAGTACTTC	few	TRBV20-1	TRBJ2-7	NA
CASSFAAGKDAQYF	TGTGCCAGCAGTTTTGCAGCGGGGAAGGATGCGCAGTATTTT	few	TRBV28	TRBJ2-3	TRBD2
CASSLVSNHYGYTF	TGCGCCAGCAGCTTGGTCAGCAACCATTATGGCTACACCTTC	NA	TRBV5-1	TRBJ1-2	NA
CASRLQTLAKNIQYF	TGTGCCAGCAGGTTACAGACACTAGCCAAAAACATTCAGTACTTC	few	TRBV28	TRBJ2-4	NA
CASSIDRFSDYTEAFF	TGTGCCAGCAGTATCGACAGGTTTTCGGACTACACTGAAGCTTTCTTT	NA	TRBV28	TRBJ1-1	NA
CASRTHLLQGRDNSPLHF	TGTGCCAGCAGAACTCATCTCCTACAGGGAAGGGATAATTCACCCCTCCACTTT	few	TRBV28	TRBJ1-6	NA
CASVVGTALYDGYTF	TGCGCCAGCGTGGTTGGGACAGCACTTTATGATGGCTACACCTTC	few	TRBV5-1	TRBJ1-2	TRBD1
CASSGRDRFYTEAFF	TGTGCCAGCAGCGGACGGGACAGGTTTTACACTGAAGCTTTCTTT	few	TRBV9	TRBJ1-1	TRBD1